The clone carrying this T cell receptor (beta chain) was seen repeatedly, ten times or more. Its antigen is still unknown. Newly diagnosed hyperthyroidism, duration under 2 months, in patients aged 18 to 65. The CDR3 totals 15 residues. Trimming shortened V by 3 bases and J by 2 bases, and 14 bases separated the two germline ends. The investigators amplified TCR beta CDR3 regions from RNA transcripts. During a first-round RT-PCR of the TCR CDR3, the HTBI primer set was used. TCRdb re-called the multiplex PCR reads through MiXCR, storing one row per CDR3 protein. The sample carries approximately 270,000 distinct CDR3 sequences, less than 15% recorded once. This specimen belongs to a study of T cells in Graves' hyperthyroidism and ophthalmopathy. Study results and limitations: Model predictions of ophthalmopathy came a median approximately 6.5 months before onset. Most thyroid clonotypes expanded above 0.001 appeared in blood too.

The clonotype was recovered from a woman between 35 and 50 years old with Graves' hyperthyroidism that later progressed to Graves' ophthalmopathy. The chain joins TRBV12-3 or TRBV12-4 to TRBJ2-7; D may be TRBD1 (5 bases). Sequencing input: blood. The CDR3 region has the DNA TGTGCCAGCAGTTTTGTGATAGGGGCCGCCTACGAGCAGTACTTC. Translation gives CASSFVIGAAYEQYF.